This T cell receptor beta chain was documented in a study of shared clonotypes between healthy human individuals. Of note for this clone: The antigen is unknown.

The study, taken as a whole, reports: The four-donor shared clonotypes exceeded non-shared clonotypes in generation probability, with non-shared ones scoring lower.

Every subset had its genomic DNA shared out evenly among several immunoSEQ plates. Template for every sorted-subset replicate PCR totaled 150 to 250 ng DNA, some 30,000 T cell genomes. Clones were read by immunoSEQ multiplex PCR, and TCRdb kept only the in-frame ones, dropping some. The table records under 650,000 clones, less than 96% of them present only once. Investigators divided CD4+ cells into CD45RA+ naive and CD45RA-negative memory subsets. This TCR was sampled from a woman aged 30 to 39 in good health. Material: naive CD4+ T cells sorted from blood. Subset indicated: CD45RA+ positively selected.

As DNA, the CDR3 is TGTGCCAGCAGTTCAGTCAAGACACCTCTCAGCCCCTACGAGCAGTACTTC. Amino acid sequence: CASSSVKTPLSPYEQYF. The chain carries TRBV11-2 and TRBJ2-7; D unresolved. V gave up 6 bases and J gave up 2 bases, with 23 bases separating them. The CDR3 is made up of 17 amino acids. Germline V gene data show CDR1 as SGHAT and CDR2 as FQNNGV.